A selection of T cell receptor beta chains follows, all from one sample in a study of regulatory T cells in long-lasting Graves disease. TCRdb re-called the multiplex PCR reads through MiXCR, storing one row per CDR3 protein. Counted here are about 540,000 distinct CDR3 sequences, approximately 15% occurring once; the ten biggest clones make up about 9.1%. These data are also associated with another study on T cells in Graves' hyperthyroidism and ophthalmopathy.

Sequencing used peripheral blood mononuclear cells (PBMCs), obtained at new diagnosis, from a patient treated with antithyroid drugs. These receptors all come from a young man with Graves disease. The CDR3 runs from the conserved cysteine through the conserved F or W. A D gene is named only where the DNA matches it firmly. Where a row states a size, it is once, few, many or the class of an expanded clone; other rows omit it.

V	J	size	D	CDR3	DNA
TRBV11-2	TRBJ1-4	many	TRBD1	CASSHDRGGEKLFF	TGTGCCAGCAGCCATGACAGGGGAGGTGAAAAACTGTTTTTT
TRBV20-1	TRBJ1-2	many	NA	CSAIPGHKNYGYTF	TGCAGTGCCATTCCGGGACACAAAAACTATGGCTACACCTTC
TRBV15	TRBJ2-7	few	TRBD2	CATSRNPGPAGSYEQYF	TGTGCCACCAGCAGAAATCCGGGACCAGCGGGATCCTACGAGCAGTACTTC
TRBV27	TRBJ1-1	many	NA	CASSPGRPNTEAFF	TGTGCCAGCAGTCCAGGACGGCCGAACACTGAAGCTTTCTTT
TRBV2	TRBJ2-5	many	NA	CATQVLAETQYF	TGTGCCACCCAGGTATTGGCAGAGACCCAGTACTTC
TRBV6-2/TRBV6-3	TRBJ2-1	few	NA	CASSPRDSPVNEQFF	TGTGCCAGCAGTCCTCGGGACTCGCCCGTCAATGAGCAGTTCTTC
TRBV5-1	TRBJ2-3	many	NA	CASSLVADNTQYF	TGCGCCAGCAGCTTGGTAGCGGATAATACGCAGTATTTT
TRBV19	TRBJ1-5	NA	NA	CASSETGTDYSNQPQHF	TGTGCCAGTAGTGAAACGGGGACGGACTATAGCAATCAGCCCCAGCATTTT
TRBV6-1	TRBJ1-6	NA	NA	CASTGQSSYNSPLHF	TGTGCCAGCACTGGACAGAGCTCCTATAATTCACCCCTCCACTTT
TRBV12-3/TRBV12-4	TRBJ2-7	NA	NA	CASSTSGTRYEQYF	TGTGCCAGCAGTACATCCGGGACAAGGTACGAGCAGTACTTC
TRBV29-1	TRBJ2-7	many	NA	CSVVTGGLGEQYF	TGCAGCGTTGTGACTGGGGGGCTAGGCGAGCAGTACTTC
TRBV6-1	TRBJ2-1	NA	TRBD2	CASRSRRTSGSSYNEQFF	TGTGCCAGCAGATCTCGGCGTACTAGCGGGAGTTCCTACAATGAGCAGTTCTTC
TRBV18	TRBJ2-5	many	TRBD2	CASSLFVAGSLEETQYF	TGTGCCAGCTCACTCTTCGTAGCGGGATCCCTTGAAGAGACCCAGTACTTC
TRBV10-3	TRBJ2-3	NA	TRBD2	CAISLGLGGTDTQYF	TGTGCCATCAGCCTCGGACTAGGAGGCACAGATACGCAGTATTTT
TRBV20-1	TRBJ2-1	many	NA	CSAQGDRNEQFF	TGCAGTGCTCAAGGGGACCGCAATGAGCAGTTCTTC
TRBV29-1	TRBJ2-2	NA	NA	CSVEPRGTGELFF	TGCAGCGTTGAACCCAGGGGAACCGGGGAGCTGTTTTTT